A selection of T cell receptor beta chains follows, all from one sample in a study of T cell changes during pregnancy in multiple sclerosis. Assay: immunoSEQ multiplex PCR; the TCRdb copy retains only in-frame clones and omits some. In the table there are approximately 50,000 clones, 85% to 95% of which are singletons. The sequenced sample was CD4+ T cells from peripheral blood mononuclear cells, obtained in the third trimester of pregnancy. These receptors came from a female donor with multiple sclerosis, enrolled in a pregnancy study. CDR3s include the opening cysteine and the closing phenylalanine or tryptophan. A D gene is named only where the DNA matches it firmly. The listing skips clone size in some rows; elsewhere it reads once, few, many or a size class.

clone_size	v_call	d_call	j_call	cdr3_nt	cdr3_aa
.	TRBV19	.	TRBJ1-1	TGTGCCAGTAGGGGCGGGGCGGTAGGCGCTGAAGCTTTCTTT	CASRGGAVGAEAFF
.	TRBV7-9	TRBD2	TRBJ2-1	TGTGCCAGCAGCCCTCGGACTAGCGGGAGAATCAATGAGCAGTTCTTC	CASSPRTSGRINEQFF
.	TRBV28	TRBD2	TRBJ2-7	TGTGCCAGCAGTTCACCTAGCGGGTTTAGCTACGAGCAGTACTTC	CASSSPSGFSYEQYF
.	TRBV19	TRBD1	TRBJ2-3	TGTGCCAGTAGTGCGCGGGACAGGGGCCTAGGGGATACGCAGTATTTT	CASSARDRGLGDTQYF
.	TRBV7-2	.	TRBJ2-7	TGTGCCAGCAGCTTAAGATCGGAGAGCTCCTACGAGCAGTACTTC	CASSLRSESSYEQYF
.	TRBV7-9	TRBD1	TRBJ1-5	TGTGCCAGCAGCTTAGATGAGGACAGGGGGCGCGGTCAGCCCCAGCATTTT	CASSLDEDRGRGQPQHF
.	TRBV5-6	TRBD1	TRBJ2-7	TGTGCCAGCAGATCGACAGGGGCTTACGAGCAGTACTTC	CASRSTGAYEQYF
.	TRBV7-2	TRBD1	TRBJ2-1	TGTGCCAGCAGCACCCGGACAGGGTCCAATGAGCAGTTCTTC	CASSTRTGSNEQFF
.	TRBV29-1	TRBD2	TRBJ2-1	TGCAGCGTAGGACTAGCCGTTAGCTCCTACAATGAGCAGTTCTTC	CSVGLAVSSYNEQFF
few	TRBV5-1	TRBD1	TRBJ1-4	TGCGCCAGCAGCTTGGCCGTTTTCGGACAGGGGAATGAAAAACTGTTTTTT	CASSLAVFGQGNEKLFF
.	TRBV28	.	TRBJ1-5	TGTGCCAGCAGTATCGGTAGACAGCCCCAGCATTTT	CASSIGRQPQHF
.	TRBV9	.	TRBJ2-1	TGTGCCAGCAGCGTAGACGGGAAGAGCTCCTACAATGAGCAGTTCTTC	CASSVDGKSSYNEQFF
.	TRBV11-2	TRBD1	TRBJ2-7	TGTGCCAGCAGCTTAGAAGGGGACAGGGAATACCTATTCTCCTACGAGCAGTACTTC	CASSLEGDREYLFSYEQYF
once	TRBV10-3	.	TRBJ2-1	TGTGCCATCAGTTCGGGACTCGACAATGAGCAGTTCTTC	CAISSGLDNEQFF
once	TRBV7-9	.	TRBJ1-2	TGTGCCAGCACGCTACCAGGAGGGTGGGGCTACACCTTC	CASTLPGGWGYTF
.	TRBV9	.	TRBJ1-2	TGTGCCAGCAGCGCCCGGCTGAGATTTGGGCTCACCTTC	CASSARLRFGLTF
.	TRBV19	.	TRBJ2-1	TGTGCCAGTAGTATTGCGGGTGGAAAGTACAATGAGCAGTTCTTC	CASSIAGGKYNEQFF
.	TRBV10-3	.	TRBJ2-2	TGTGCCATCAGTGAGTTTAATCCCCACTCCGGGGAGCTGTTTTTT	CAISEFNPHSGELFF
.	TRBV25-1	.	TRBJ2-7	TGTGCCAGCAGTGACTCCCTGGGCCGCTCCTACGAGCAGTACTTC	CASSDSLGRSYEQYF
.	TRBV28	TRBD1	TRBJ2-1	TGTGCCAGCAGTTTATCGACAGGGGGCTCCTACAATGAGCAGTTCTTC	CASSLSTGGSYNEQFF
.	TRBV29-1	.	TRBJ2-1	TGCAGCGCTAAGACAGCCAACAATGAGCAGTTCTTC	CSAKTANNEQFF
.	TRBV10-3	.	TRBJ1-2	TGTGCCATCAGTGAGTCTCATTCGGGGGTAGGTGGCTACACCTTC	CAISESHSGVGGYTF
.	TRBV5-8	.	TRBJ1-5	TGTGCCAGCAGCTTGGGAACAGGGCATCAGCCCCAGCATTTT	CASSLGTGHQPQHF
.	TRBV28	.	TRBJ1-2	TGTGCCAGCACCAGGGACACCTATGGCTACACCTTC	CASTRDTYGYTF
.	TRBV25-1	.	TRBJ2-1	TGTGCCAGCAGTGCCCAGGGAAACTACAATGAGCAGTTCTTC	CASSAQGNYNEQFF
few	TRBV18	.	TRBJ1-5	TGTGCCAGCTCACAGCAGGCCTCACTTAGCAATCAGCCCCAGCATTTT	CASSQQASLSNQPQHF
.	TRBV5-6	TRBD1	TRBJ2-7	TGTGCCAGCAGCTTACAGGGGGCACCCAGCTCCTACGAGCAGTACTTC	CASSLQGAPSSYEQYF
.	TRBV7-6	TRBD2	TRBJ2-5	TGTGCCAGCAGCTTAGAGACTAGCGGGAGTGGACAGACCCAGTACTTC	CASSLETSGSGQTQYF
.	TRBV5-3	TRBD1	TRBJ2-7	TGTGCCAGCAGCCGGGACAGGGTAGCATCCGAGCAGTACTTC	CASSRDRVASEQYF
.	TRBV7-2	TRBD1	TRBJ2-2	TGTGCCAGCAGCCCGACAGGGGCGGGCACCGGGGAGCTGTTTTTT	CASSPTGAGTGELFF
.	TRBV27	.	TRBJ2-7	TGTGCCAGCAGTCCAAGCTACGGACAGCTCTACGAGCAGTACTTC	CASSPSYGQLYEQYF
.	TRBV7-2	.	TRBJ1-5	TGTGCCAGCAGCTTCAGGTCTCAGCCCCAGCATTTT	CASSFRSQPQHF
.	TRBV6-1	TRBD2	TRBJ2-3	TGTGCCAGCAGGCAGGTAGCTAGCGGAACAGATACGCAGTATTTT	CASRQVASGTDTQYF
.	TRBV15	TRBD1	TRBJ1-1	TGTGCCACCAGCAGGTCCGGGACAGGAGGGGAAGCTTTCTTT	CATSRSGTGGEAFF
.	TRBV23-1	TRBD1	TRBJ1-1	TGCGCCAGCAGTCAATCTGTGGGGACAGGGCCGAACACTGAAGCTTTCTTT	CASSQSVGTGPNTEAFF
.	TRBV18	TRBD2	TRBJ2-1	TGTGCCAGCTCACCACCGGGACTAGCGGGCGTGTTTGAGCAGTTCTTC	CASSPPGLAGVFEQFF
.	TRBV5-1	TRBD1	TRBJ2-5	TGCGCCAGCAGCTGGGGGGACAGGGGGCCAGAGACCCAGTACTTC	CASSWGDRGPETQYF
once	TRBV5-1	.	TRBJ2-3	TGCGCCAGCAGCTTGTTGGAGGCAAAGGGTACGCAGTATTTT	CASSLLEAKGTQYF
.	TRBV11-2	.	TRBJ1-1	TGTGCCAGCAGCCCTCCCGGGATTGAGACTGAAGCTTTCTTT	CASSPPGIETEAFF
.	TRBV30	TRBD1	TRBJ1-2	TGTGCCTGGAGTGTGAGGGGACAGGGGACTGGCTACACCTTC	CAWSVRGQGTGYTF
.	TRBV7-9	.	TRBJ2-7	TGTGCCAGCAGCTTAGCGCTCGCGGGAACCTACGAGCAGTACTTC	CASSLALAGTYEQYF
.	TRBV9	.	TRBJ2-3	TGTGCCAGCAGCGTCCTTTTATTTCCCGATACGCAGTATTTT	CASSVLLFPDTQYF
.	TRBV5-6	TRBD2	TRBJ2-7	TGTGCCAGCAGCTTGCCGGGACTAGCGGGAGGGAGCTCCTACGAGCAGTACTTC	CASSLPGLAGGSSYEQYF
once	TRBV5-1	TRBD1	TRBJ2-5	TGCGCCAGCAGCTTGGGGGACAGAGGAGAGACCCAGTACTTC	CASSLGDRGETQYF
.	TRBV28	TRBD1	TRBJ2-7	TGTGCCAGCAGTTTAATGGGACAGGGGGTCTACGAGCAGTACTTC	CASSLMGQGVYEQYF
.	TRBV15	TRBD1	TRBJ2-7	TGTGCCACCAGCGGACTACTGACCGGGACAGGGGTCGAGCAGTACTTC	CATSGLLTGTGVEQYF